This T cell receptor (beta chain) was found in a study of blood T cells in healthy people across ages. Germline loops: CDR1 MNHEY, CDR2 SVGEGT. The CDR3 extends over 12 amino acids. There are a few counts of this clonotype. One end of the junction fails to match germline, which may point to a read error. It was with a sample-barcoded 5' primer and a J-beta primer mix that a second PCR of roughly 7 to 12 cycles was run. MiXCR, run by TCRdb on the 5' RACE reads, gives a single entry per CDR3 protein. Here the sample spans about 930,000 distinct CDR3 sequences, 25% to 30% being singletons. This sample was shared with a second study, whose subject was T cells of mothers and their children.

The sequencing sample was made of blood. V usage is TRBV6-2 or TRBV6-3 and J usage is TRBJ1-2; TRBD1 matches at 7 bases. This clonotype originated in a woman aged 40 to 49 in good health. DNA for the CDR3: TGTGCCAGCAGCCGACAGGGCTATGGCTACGCCTTC. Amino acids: CASSRQGYGYAF.